This entry is about one TCR beta chain. This specimen belongs to a study of cytomegalovirus exposure and HLA in healthy donors. Germline-derived CDR1 and CDR2 are LGHNA and YNFKEQ. This CDR3 spans 15 amino acids. Trimming removed 4 bases at V and 7 bases at J, with 14 bases between. PCR employed 60 Vbeta and 13 Jbeta primers. The table came from immunoSEQ multiplex PCR; TCRdb's copy has only in-frame clones and leaves some out. The table records fewer than 150,000 clones, 74% of them present only once. The V gene is TRBV4-2, the J gene TRBJ1-6; possibly TRBD1 for D (6 bases). The sample consisted of PBMCs. The sequence was collected from a woman aged 50 to 65 in good health and CMV-seropositive. Here the CDR3 reads CASSRETQGNSPLHF. The DNA for the CDR3 is TGTGCCAGCAGCCGAGAAACCCAGGGGAATTCACCCCTCCACTTT.